These 26 T cell receptor beta chains were sequenced from one sample in a study of shared clonotypes between healthy human individuals. Only in-frame clones appear in the TCRdb table, and some are missing; sequencing was by immunoSEQ multiplex PCR. Of some 2.1 million clones in the sample, about 94% were seen once. Positive CCR7 selection of CD45RO-negative cells yielded the naive CD8 cells, and terminally differentiated effector memory CD45RA+ cells were excluded. Sequencing input: naive CD8+ T cells sorted from blood. The receptors derive from a man aged 18-30 years in good health.

This rearrangement joins TRBV13 to TRBJ2-7; D gene unclear. V lost 5 bases, J lost 6 bases, and 11 bases lay in between. Germline V gene sequence: CDR1 PRHDT, CDR2 FYEKMQ (reference sequence). The CDR3 has 12 amino acids. Here the CDR3 reads CASSLAGFEQYF. DNA of the CDR3: TGTGCCAGCAGCCTCGCTGGTTTCGAGCAGTACTTC.

About this clone: Relative to the germline gene, one junction end is altered; a read error may explain this. The genes are TRBV9 and TRBJ1-3, with 7 nucleotides matching TRBD1. The CDR3 consists of 15 residues. Germline CDR1 SGDLS, CDR2 YYNGEE. The CDR3 region has the DNA TGTGCCAACAGCGCAGATACAGGGGCAGGAAACACCATATATTTT. Amino acid sequence: CANSADTGAGNTIYF.

This clone was counted once. The chain couples TRBV30 to TRBJ2-2, with 10 bases fitting TRBD1. This CDR3 region has 15 residues. Per germline, CDR1 GTSNPN and CDR2 SVGIG (reference sequence). V lost 2 bases and J lost 7; bases outside the gene matches: 7. CDR3 DNA sequence: TGTGCCTGGAGTATGACAGGGGGCGGGAACGGGGAGCTGTTTTTT. It codes for CAWSMTGGGNGELFF.

The chain carries TRBV5-1 and TRBJ2-2; possible D gene TRBD1, 7 bases. Per germline, CDR1 SGHRS and CDR2 YFSETQ. The CDR3 extends over 15 amino acids. V was cut by 2 bases and J by 6 bases, with 14 bases left in between. This CDR3 is CASSFGRGEAGELFF. For the CDR3, the DNA is TGCGCCAGCAGCTTCGGCAGGGGGGAAGCCGGGGAGCTGTTTTTT.

This chain uses TRBV13 with TRBJ2-5; possibly TRBD1 or TRBD2 for D (6 bases each). Germline V gene sequence: CDR1 PRHDT, CDR2 FYEKMQ (reference sequence). The CDR3 length is 12 residues. The V gene lost 6 bases and the J gene lost 9 bases, with 14 bases spanning the gap. DNA of the CDR3: TGTGCCAGCAGTCTACGTAGGGGGGCCCAGTACTTC. It specifies CASSLRRGAQYF.

The genes are TRBV30 and TRBJ2-5; TRBD1 agrees at 8 bases. The germline gives CDR1 GTSNPN, CDR2 SVGIG (reference sequence). CDR3 length: 17 amino acids. V shed 1 base and J 4 bases; nucleotides not matched to a gene: 14. DNA of the CDR3: TGTGCCTGGAGTGGGAGTGCAGGGCTAACAGGGGGAGAGACCCAGTACTTC. The encoded protein is CAWSGSAGLTGGETQYF.

In DNA form, the CDR3 reads TGTGCCAGCAGCCCCCAAAGGGGAGGGACCACTGAAGCTTTCTTT. It encodes CASSPQRGGTTEAFF. This sequence joins TRBV2 and TRBJ1-1, with D possibly TRBD1 on 5 matching bases. The ends were cut back, 6 bases at V and 4 bases at J, with 18 bases in the middle. CDR1 and CDR2 (germline): SNHLY, FYNNEI. The CDR3 runs to 15 residues.

The V and J genes are TRBV19 and TRBJ1-5; D remains ambiguous. Germline CDR1 reads LNHDA; CDR2 reads SQIVND (reference sequence). The germline V and J ends were trimmed by 4 bases and 1 base, with 11 bases remaining between them. The CDR3 length is 15 residues. CDR3 sequence: CASSSAGFSNQPQHF. The CDR3 DNA sequence: TGTGCCAGTAGTAGTGCGGGTTTCAGCAATCAGCCCCAGCATTTT.

On this clone: Distinct nucleotide sequences in the sample also encode this CDR3. The chain combines TRBV5-4 with TRBJ1-1; the D gene is possibly TRBD1 (5 bases). CDR3 size: 12 residues. Germline-derived CDR1 and CDR2 are SGHNT and YYREEE (reference sequence). Trimming left V 0 bases short and J 5 bases short, with 5 bases between. CDR3 sequence (DNA): TGTGCCAGCAGCTTGGAGGGGACTGAAGCTTTCTTT. Translation gives CASSLEGTEAFF.

The chain carries TRBV5-1 and TRBJ2-7, with 7 bases lining up with TRBD1. CDR1 is SGHRS and CDR2 is YFSETQ in the germline V gene. V lost 3 bases and J lost 7; bases outside the gene matches: 16. There are 16 residues in the CDR3. The CDR3 DNA reads as TGCGCCAGCAGCTCGACGCTGGGGCAGGGGGTAAGGGAGCAGTACTTC. Translated, it gives CASSSTLGQGVREQYF.

The chain links TRBV5-4 to TRBJ2-7; tentative D call: TRBD1 (7 bases). The CDR3 is made up of 13 amino acids. The V end lost 1 base, the J end lost 6 bases, and 11 bases lay between the germline ends. CDR1 is SGHNT and CDR2 is YYREEE in the germline V gene (reference sequence). The CDR3 here is CASSLRQGGEQYF. In DNA form, the CDR3 reads TGTGCCAGCAGCTTGCGGCAGGGGGGCGAGCAGTACTTC.

The rearrangement joins TRBV18 to TRBJ2-7; TRBD1 might be the D (5 bases). Germline V gene sequence: CDR1 KGHSH, CDR2 LQKENI. Trimming left V 2 bases short and J 3 bases short, with 14 bases between. The CDR3 totals 15 residues. The CDR3 loop is CASSPNDRSIYEQYF. CDR3 nucleotide sequence: TGTGCCAGCTCACCAAATGACAGAAGCATCTACGAGCAGTACTTC.

The rearrangement uses TRBV7-3 and TRBJ1-2; a possible D gene is TRBD1 (5 bases). CDR3 length: 13 amino acids. Germline CDR1 reads SGHTA; CDR2 reads FQGTGA. V dropped 3 bases and J dropped 6 bases, with 11 bases sitting between them. CDR3 nucleotide sequence: TGTGCCAGCAGCTTGGGGAGGGGAGATGGCTACACCTTC. This codes for CASSLGRGDGYTF.

V usage is TRBV19 and J usage is TRBJ1-2, with D possibly matching TRBD1 (5 bases). This CDR3 region has 15 residues. The germline CDR1 and CDR2 sequences are LNHDA and SQIVND (reference sequence). With 5 bases removed from V and 0 bases from J, the gap between germline ends came to 13 bases. CDR3: CASSVTGLANYGYTF. The DNA of the CDR3 is TGTGCCAGTAGTGTAACAGGCCTAGCTAACTATGGCTACACCTTC.

The CDR3 DNA reads as TGCGCCAGCAGCTTGGCCCAACAACAGGGTGGGGAGACCCAGTACTTC. This translates into CASSLAQQQGGETQYF. This chain joins TRBV5-1 and TRBJ2-5; D might be TRBD1 (6 bases). Germline V gene lookup returns CDR1 SGHRS and CDR2 YFSETQ. The length of the CDR3 is 16 residues. Trimming removed 0 bases from V and 5 bases from J, with 17 bases in between.

The chain combines TRBV28 with TRBJ2-3, with a tentative D call TRBD2 (5 bases). Germline values: CDR1 MDHEN, CDR2 SYDVKM. Trimming pared 3 bases from V and 4 bases from J, leaving 11 bases between. CDR3 length: 14 residues. The DNA for the CDR3 is TGTGCCAGCAGTTTGCGGGCATCACCAGATACGCAGTATTTT. Protein: CASSLRASPDTQYF.

The rearrangement joins TRBV5-6 to TRBJ2-5, with 8 nucleotides matching TRBD2. This CDR3 contains 15 residues. J was trimmed by 3 bases and V by 1 base; bases with no gene match: 5. CDR1 and CDR2 (germline): SGHDT, YYEEEE. The CDR3, as DNA: TGTGCCAGCAGCTTGCGGCGGGGGGCCAAAGAGACCCAGTACTTC. This codes for CASSLRRGAKETQYF.

The J gene is TRBJ2-7, the V gene TRBV7-9; 11 positions agree with TRBD1. CDR1 and CDR2 from the germline V gene are SEHNR and FQNEAQ (reference sequence). Losses at the gene ends were 1 base for V and 2 bases for J; bases not matched to a gene: 7. CDR3 length equals 17 residues. The CDR3 sequence is CASSLGRTGGHAYEQYF. The DNA of the CDR3 is TGTGCCAGCAGCTTAGGTCGGACAGGGGGCCATGCCTACGAGCAGTACTTC.

As DNA, the CDR3 is TGCAGCGTGGACCTGGGCGGACCCTACGAGCAGTACTTC. It encodes CSVDLGGPYEQYF. The chain links TRBV29-1 to TRBJ2-7; D gene ambiguous. There are 13 residues in the CDR3. Germline values: CDR1 SQVTM, CDR2 ANQGSEA. The germline V and J ends were trimmed by 6 bases and 2 bases, with 14 bases remaining between them.

The chain combines TRBV6-6 with TRBJ2-1; the D call may be TRBD1 or TRBD2 (6 bases each). This CDR3 has 14 amino acids. The V end lost 5 bases, the J end lost 5 bases, and 13 bases lay between the germline ends. From germline, CDR1 is MNHNY and CDR2 SVGAGI (reference sequence). The DNA of the CDR3 is TGTGCCAGCAGTAGGGGGGAACGACACAATGAGCAGTTCTTC. Translated, it gives CASSRGERHNEQFF.

The CDR3 loop reads CASRSGGYEQYF. CDR3 coding DNA: TGTGCTAGCCGATCGGGGGGCTACGAGCAGTACTTC. This rearrangement joins TRBV28 to TRBJ2-7, with TRBD2 matching 7 bases. The length of the CDR3 is 12 residues. Germline CDR1 MDHEN, CDR2 SYDVKM.

The chain is built from TRBV20-1 and TRBJ2-2; TRBD2 matches 9 bases. The CDR3 loop spans 11 amino acids. CDR1 and CDR2 from the germline V gene are DFQATT and SNEGSKA (reference sequence). J lost 8 bases, V lost 6 bases, and 1 base had no gene match. In DNA, the CDR3 is TGCAGTGCCAGCGGGAGGGGGGAGCTGTTTTTT. As protein: CSASGRGELFF.

V is TRBV14 and J is TRBJ2-7; no clear D. The ends were cut back, 0 bases at V and 0 bases at J, with 6 bases in the middle. The CDR3 is 14 amino acids. Germline CDR1 is SGHDN and CDR2 is FVKESK. In nucleotides, the CDR3 is TGTGCCAGCAGCCAAGAAATGGGCTCCTACGAGCAGTACTTC. It translates to CASSQEMGSYEQYF.

The chain uses TRBV9 and TRBJ2-1; 9 nucleotides match TRBD2. Germline V gene sequence: CDR1 SGDLS, CDR2 YYNGEE. The CDR3 is 15 amino acids. Unmatched junction bases numbered 10, after V lost 5 bases and J lost 7 bases. The CDR3 region is CASSQAGGVGNEQFF. For the CDR3, the DNA is TGTGCCAGCAGTCAAGCGGGGGGAGTAGGAAATGAGCAGTTCTTC.

The chain combines TRBV9 with TRBJ2-1; D possibly corresponds to TRBD2 (6 bases). Germline V lookup: CDR1 SGDLS, CDR2 YYNGEE. The CDR3 contains 15 residues. Trimming left V 0 bases short and J 6 bases short, with 13 bases between. The DNA of the CDR3 is TGTGCCAGCAGCGTAGGCGGGGCCAGTGGCAATGAGCAGTTCTTC. This gives the protein CASSVGGASGNEQFF.

The chain couples TRBV27 to TRBJ1-2; D not resolved. The CDR3 has 14 amino acids. Germline V lookup: CDR1 MNHEY, CDR2 SMNVEV (reference sequence). The V and J ends lost 5 bases and 6 bases respectively, with 16 bases between them. CDR3 nucleotide sequence: TGTGCCAGCAGTATATATCCAGCGGAGCATGGCTACACCTTC. Its protein product is CASSIYPAEHGYTF.